Following are 10 T cell receptor beta chains from one sample sequenced in a study of human T cells and chemical hapten exposure (dated by TCRdb to about 2021). During library preparation, unique molecular identifiers were attached to individual cDNA molecules so that TCRs could be counted quantitatively and reproducibly. TCRdb reprocessing: public reads trimmed at Q25 with fastp, clones called with MiXCR, in-frame beta chains kept. Entries that share a CDR3 protein sequence are merged under the most common genes and DNA. The sample records about 120,000 distinct CDR3 sequences, over 7% of which are singletons. The ten biggest clones cover about 1.4% of the sample. Total RNA was isolated from unfractionated whole blood collected in Tempus Blood RNA tubes. Material for sequencing was whole blood. The source of these receptors is a human donor in good health. Some clones in this sample may be carry-over from other donors' samples. Donor details come from another sample of the same person, matched by shared clones.

The chain links TRBV6-1 to TRBJ2-1; TRBD1 agrees at 7 bases. Per the germline V gene, CDR1 is MNHNS and CDR2 is SASEGT. V shed 6 bases, J shed 10 bases, and the junction held 6 bases outside the gene matches. CDR3 size: 12 residues. The CDR3 protein is CASRQGIREQFF. The CDR3 DNA reads TGTGCCAGCAGACAGGGGATTCGGGAGCAGTTCTTC.

This clonotype was picked up many times. V and J are TRBV3-1 and TRBJ1-5; 8 nucleotides align to TRBD1. The CDR3 has 14 residues. Germline CDR1 reads LGHDT; CDR2 reads YNNKEL (reference sequence). J gave up 7 bases and V 3 bases, and 5 bases lay outside the gene matches. The CDR3 DNA is TGTGCCAGCAGCCATGGACAGGGCAGGCAGCCCCAGCATTTT. It yields the protein CASSHGQGRQPQHF.

The chain uses TRBV19 and TRBJ2-5, with TRBD2 matching 8 bases. The CDR3 spans 14 residues. Per germline, CDR1 LNHDA and CDR2 SQIVND (reference sequence). Unmatched junction bases numbered 1, after V lost 2 bases and J lost 2 bases. CDR3 DNA: TGTGCCAGTAGTATACTAGCGGGTCAAGAGACCCAGTACTTC. It translates to CASSILAGQETQYF.

The chain recombines TRBV29-1 with TRBJ2-5, with 10 bases aligning to TRBD1. This CDR3 comprises 13 residues. Per the germline V gene, CDR1 is SQVTM and CDR2 is ANQGSEA. V gave up 5 bases and J gave up 3 bases; unmatched junction bases: 3. The CDR3 DNA sequence: TGCAGCGTTTCCGGGACAGGGGAAGAGACCCAGTACTTC. Amino acid sequence: CSVSGTGEETQYF. Full variable domain (missing parts from reference TRBV29-1 and TRBJ2-5): SAVISQKPSRDICQRGTSLTIQCQVDSQVTMMFWYRQQPGQSLTLIATANQGSEATYESGFVIDKFPISRPNLTFSTLTVSNMSPEDSSIYLCSVSGTGEETQYFGPGTRLLVL.

CDR3: CASSLAGRDGGELFF. CDR3 in DNA: TGTGCCAGCAGCTTAGCGGGCAGGGATGGCGGGGAGCTGTTTTTT. The chain carries TRBV11-1 and TRBJ2-2; perhaps TRBD1 as D (5 bases). This CDR3 spans 15 amino acids. Per the germline V gene, CDR1 is SGHAT and CDR2 is FQDESV (reference sequence). V was cut by 0 bases and J by 7 bases, with 12 bases left in between.

This clonotype was seen a handful of times. This chain uses TRBV7-2 with TRBJ2-7; D may be TRBD1 (7 bases). Germline V gene data show CDR1 as SGHTA and CDR2 as FQGNSA. The CDR3 is made up of 19 amino acids. V shed 1 base and J shed 5 bases, with 27 bases lying between them. The CDR3 DNA reads TGTGCCAGCAGCTTAGTAGCGGCATTCTCTGGCAGGGGGGAAAACGAGCAGTACTTC. It encodes CASSLVAAFSGRGENEQYF. Variable domain in full (rest from reference TRBV7-2 and TRBJ2-7): GAGVSQSPSNKVTEKGKDVELRCDPISGHTALYWYRQSLGQGLEFLIYFQGNSAPDKSGLPSDRFSAERTGGSVSTLTIQRTQQEDSAVYLCASSLVAAFSGRGENEQYFGPGTRLTVT.

Many counts were recorded for this clonotype. The CDR3, as DNA: TGTGCCATCAGTGAATGGGATGAGCAGTTCTTC. This sequence encodes CAISEWDEQFF. The rearrangement uses TRBV10-3 and TRBJ2-1; D is undetermined. Germline V gene data show CDR1 as ENHRY and CDR2 as SYGVKD. CDR3 length equals 11 residues. Deletions cut 3 bases from V and 8 bases from J, with 5 bases between.

The chain joins TRBV5-1 to TRBJ2-1; the D is unclear. The V and J ends lost 2 bases and 0 bases respectively, with 9 bases between them. The germline V gene has CDR1 SGHRS and CDR2 YFSETQ. The CDR3 spans 15 residues. The CDR3, as DNA: TGCGCCAGCAGCTTCGCGGAGAGCTCCTACAATGAGCAGTTCTTC. Translating it yields CASSFAESSYNEQFF.

This clonotype came up a few times. The chain has TRBV10-3 and TRBJ1-4; possible D gene TRBD1, 5 bases. Trimming shortened V by 10 bases and J by 5 bases, and 14 bases separated the two germline ends. The germline CDR1 and CDR2 sequences are ENHRY and SYGVKD. The CDR3 spans 13 residues. The CDR3, as DNA: TGTGCCACGCAAGACAGAGAGAATGAAAAACTGTTTTTT. This translates into CATQDRENEKLFF.

The chain recombines TRBV4-3 with TRBJ2-2; 7 nucleotides line up with TRBD1. Per the germline V gene, CDR1 is LGHNA and CDR2 is YSLEER. This CDR3 has 19 residues. Trimming at V came to 6 bases and at J to 10 bases, leaving 26 bases not matched to a gene. The DNA for the CDR3 is TGCGCCAGCAGTTATGGGGCATTTCGGCAGGGGGAATTTTCCGAGGAGCTGTTTTTT. It codes for CASSYGAFRQGEFSEELFF.